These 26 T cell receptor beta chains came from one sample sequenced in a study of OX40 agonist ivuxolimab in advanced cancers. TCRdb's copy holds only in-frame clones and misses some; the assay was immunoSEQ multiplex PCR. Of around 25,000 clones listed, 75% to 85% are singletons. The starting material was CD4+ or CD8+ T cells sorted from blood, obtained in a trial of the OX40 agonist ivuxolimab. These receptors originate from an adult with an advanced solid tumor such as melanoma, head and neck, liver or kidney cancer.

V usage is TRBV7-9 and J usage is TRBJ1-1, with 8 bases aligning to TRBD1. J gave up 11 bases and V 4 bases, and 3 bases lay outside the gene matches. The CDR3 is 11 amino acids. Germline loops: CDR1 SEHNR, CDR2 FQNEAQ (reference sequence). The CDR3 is CASSSRDRAFF. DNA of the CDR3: TGTGCCAGCAGCTCCCGGGACAGGGCTTTCTTT.

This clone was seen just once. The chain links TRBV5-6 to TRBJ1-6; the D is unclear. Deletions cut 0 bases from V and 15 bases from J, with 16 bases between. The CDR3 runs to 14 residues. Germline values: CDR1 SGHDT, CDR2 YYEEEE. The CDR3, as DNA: TGTGCCAGCAGCTTGGACTCCCTAACTTCTCACCTCCACTTT. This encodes CASSLDSLTSHLHF.

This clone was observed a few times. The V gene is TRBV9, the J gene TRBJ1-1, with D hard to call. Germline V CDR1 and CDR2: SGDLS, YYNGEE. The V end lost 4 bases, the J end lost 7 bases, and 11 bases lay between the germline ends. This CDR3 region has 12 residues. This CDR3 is CASSPQPHEAFF. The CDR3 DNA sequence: TGTGCCAGCAGCCCCCAACCCCATGAAGCTTTCTTT.

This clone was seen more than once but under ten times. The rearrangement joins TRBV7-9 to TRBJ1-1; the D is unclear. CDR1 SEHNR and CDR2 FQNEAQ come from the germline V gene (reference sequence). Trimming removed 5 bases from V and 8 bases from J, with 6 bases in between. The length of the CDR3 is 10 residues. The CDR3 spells CASSKKEAFF. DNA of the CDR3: TGTGCCAGCAGCAAGAAAGAAGCTTTCTTT.

The CDR3 reads CASSADRELGETQYF. The CDR3 nucleotides read TGTGCCAGTAGTGCCGACAGGGAACTGGGGGAGACCCAGTACTTC. The chain joins TRBV19 to TRBJ2-5, with 7 bases matching TRBD1. The junction had 11 bases not matched to a gene; V was cut back by 5 bases and J by 5 bases. Germline V lookup: CDR1 LNHDA, CDR2 SQIVND (reference sequence). The CDR3 runs to 15 residues.

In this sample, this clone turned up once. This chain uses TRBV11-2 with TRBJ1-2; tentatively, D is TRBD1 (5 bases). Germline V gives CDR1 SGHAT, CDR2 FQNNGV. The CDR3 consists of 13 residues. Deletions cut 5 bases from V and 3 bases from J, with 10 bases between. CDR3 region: CASSPGTDYGYTF. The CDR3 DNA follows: TGTGCCAGCAGCCCCGGGACCGACTATGGCTACACCTTC.

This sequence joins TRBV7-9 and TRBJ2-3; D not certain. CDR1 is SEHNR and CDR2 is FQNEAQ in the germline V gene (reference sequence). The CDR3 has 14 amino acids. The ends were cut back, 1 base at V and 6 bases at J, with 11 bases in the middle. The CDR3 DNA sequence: TGTGCCAGCAGCTTAGAGGGTCAAGGGGATACGCAGTATTTT. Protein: CASSLEGQGDTQYF.

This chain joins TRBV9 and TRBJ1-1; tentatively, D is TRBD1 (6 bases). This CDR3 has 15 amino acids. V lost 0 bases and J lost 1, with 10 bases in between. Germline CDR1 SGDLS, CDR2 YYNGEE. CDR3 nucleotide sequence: TGTGCCAGCAGCGTAGCGGTAGGGGGGAACACTGAAGCTTTCTTT. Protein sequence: CASSVAVGGNTEAFF.

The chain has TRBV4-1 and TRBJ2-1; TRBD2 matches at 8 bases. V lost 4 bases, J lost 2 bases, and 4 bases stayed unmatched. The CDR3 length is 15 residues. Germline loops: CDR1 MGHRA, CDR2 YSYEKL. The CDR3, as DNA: TGCGCCAGCAGCCCAGTAGCGGGGACCTACAATGAGCAGTTCTTC. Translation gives CASSPVAGTYNEQFF.

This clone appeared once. The CDR3 coding sequence is TGTGCCAGCAGCTTAGAGACAGGGAACACTGAAGCTTTCTTT. Protein: CASSLETGNTEAFF. The chain recombines TRBV7-8 with TRBJ1-1; D might be TRBD1 (6 bases). V lost 1 base and J lost 1, with 7 bases in between. The CDR3 consists of 14 residues. The germline CDR1 and CDR2 sequences are SGHVS and FQNEAQ.

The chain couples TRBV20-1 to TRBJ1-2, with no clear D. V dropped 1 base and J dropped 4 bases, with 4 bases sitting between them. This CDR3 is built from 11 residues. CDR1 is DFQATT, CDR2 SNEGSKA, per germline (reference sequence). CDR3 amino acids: CSARVGYGYTF. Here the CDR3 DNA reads TGCAGTGCTAGAGTAGGCTATGGCTACACCTTC.

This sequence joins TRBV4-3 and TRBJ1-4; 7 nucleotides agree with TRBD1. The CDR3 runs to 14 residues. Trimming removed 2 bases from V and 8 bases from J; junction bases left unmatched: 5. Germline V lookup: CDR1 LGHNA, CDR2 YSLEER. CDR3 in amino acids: CASSQLGGGEKLFF. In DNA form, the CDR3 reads TGCGCCAGCAGCCAATTAGGGGGCGGGGAAAAACTGTTTTTT.

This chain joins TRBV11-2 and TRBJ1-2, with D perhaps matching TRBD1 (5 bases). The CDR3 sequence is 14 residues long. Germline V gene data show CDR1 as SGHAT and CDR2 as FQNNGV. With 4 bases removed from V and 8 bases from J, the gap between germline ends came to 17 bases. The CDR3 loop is CASSSGALQGGYTF. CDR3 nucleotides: TGTGCCAGCAGCTCCGGCGCCCTCCAGGGAGGCTACACCTTC.

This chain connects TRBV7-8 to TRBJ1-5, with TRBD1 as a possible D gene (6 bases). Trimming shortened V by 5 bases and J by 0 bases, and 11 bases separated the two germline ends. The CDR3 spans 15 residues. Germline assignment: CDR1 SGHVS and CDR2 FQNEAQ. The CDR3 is CASSLGQSSNQPQHF. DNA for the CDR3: TGTGCCAGCAGCCTAGGACAGTCTAGCAATCAGCCCCAGCATTTT.

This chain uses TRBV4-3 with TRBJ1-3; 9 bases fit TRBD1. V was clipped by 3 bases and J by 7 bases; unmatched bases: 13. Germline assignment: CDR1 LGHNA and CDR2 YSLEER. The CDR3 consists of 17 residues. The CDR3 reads CASSHLSRGTGRNTIYF. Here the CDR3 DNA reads TGCGCCAGCAGCCATCTCTCTAGGGGGACAGGGAGGAACACCATATATTTT.

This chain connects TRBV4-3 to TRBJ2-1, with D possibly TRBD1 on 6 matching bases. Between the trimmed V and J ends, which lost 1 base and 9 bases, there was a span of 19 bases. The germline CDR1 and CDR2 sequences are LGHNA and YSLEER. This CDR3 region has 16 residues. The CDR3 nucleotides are TGCGCCAGCAGCCAAGGGGACCGTTTTGGGGGCACTGAGCAGTTCTTC. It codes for CASSQGDRFGGTEQFF.

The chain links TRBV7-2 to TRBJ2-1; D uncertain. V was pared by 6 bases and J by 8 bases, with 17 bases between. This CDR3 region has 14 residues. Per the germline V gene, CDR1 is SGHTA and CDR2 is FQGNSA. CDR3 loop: CASSSSRVVDEQFF. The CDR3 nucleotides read TGTGCCAGCAGTTCTTCTAGGGTTGTCGATGAGCAGTTCTTC.

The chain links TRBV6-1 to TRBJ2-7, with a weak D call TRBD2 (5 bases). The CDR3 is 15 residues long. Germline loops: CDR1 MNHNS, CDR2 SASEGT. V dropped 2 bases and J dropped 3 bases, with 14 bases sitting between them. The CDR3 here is CASSETDSRGYEQYF. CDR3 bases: TGTGCCAGCAGTGAAACGGACTCCCGCGGCTACGAGCAGTACTTC.

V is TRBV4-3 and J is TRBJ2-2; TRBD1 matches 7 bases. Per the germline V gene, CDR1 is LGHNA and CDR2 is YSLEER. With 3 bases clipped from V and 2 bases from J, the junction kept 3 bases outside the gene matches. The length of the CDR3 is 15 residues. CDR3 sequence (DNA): TGCGCCAGCAGCCACGGGACAGCTAACACCGGGGAGCTGTTTTTT. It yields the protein CASSHGTANTGELFF.

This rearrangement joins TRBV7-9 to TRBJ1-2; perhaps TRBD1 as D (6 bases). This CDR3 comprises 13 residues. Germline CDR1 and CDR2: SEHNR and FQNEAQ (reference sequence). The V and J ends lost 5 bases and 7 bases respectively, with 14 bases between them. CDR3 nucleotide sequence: TGTGCCAGCAGCGCAGACAGGTCGGGTGGCTACACCTTC. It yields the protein CASSADRSGGYTF.

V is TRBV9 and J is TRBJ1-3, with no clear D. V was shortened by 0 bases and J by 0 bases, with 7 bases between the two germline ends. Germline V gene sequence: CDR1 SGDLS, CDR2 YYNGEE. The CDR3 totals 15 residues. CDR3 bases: TGTGCCAGCAGCGTAGGGCTTAGCTCTGGAAACACCATATATTTT. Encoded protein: CASSVGLSSGNTIYF. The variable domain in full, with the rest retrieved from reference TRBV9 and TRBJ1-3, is DSGVTQTPKHLITATGQRVTLRCSPRSGDLSVYWYQQSLDQGLQFLIQYYNGEERAKGNILERFSAQQFPDLHSELNLSSLELGDSALYFCASSVGLSSGNTIYFGEGSWLTVV.

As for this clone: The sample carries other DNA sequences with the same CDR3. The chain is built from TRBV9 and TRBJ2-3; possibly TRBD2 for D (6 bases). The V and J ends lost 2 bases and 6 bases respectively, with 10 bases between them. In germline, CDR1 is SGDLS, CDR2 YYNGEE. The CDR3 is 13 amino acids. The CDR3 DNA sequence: TGTGCCAGCAGCGTCGGGGGAACCGATACGCAGTATTTT. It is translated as CASSVGGTDTQYF.

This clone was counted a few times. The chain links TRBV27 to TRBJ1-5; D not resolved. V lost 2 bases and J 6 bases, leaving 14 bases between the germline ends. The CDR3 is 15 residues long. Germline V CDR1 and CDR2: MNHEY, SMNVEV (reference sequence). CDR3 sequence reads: CASSLEGRRGQPQHF. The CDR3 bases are TGTGCCAGCAGTTTAGAAGGCCGGCGGGGTCAGCCCCAGCATTTT.

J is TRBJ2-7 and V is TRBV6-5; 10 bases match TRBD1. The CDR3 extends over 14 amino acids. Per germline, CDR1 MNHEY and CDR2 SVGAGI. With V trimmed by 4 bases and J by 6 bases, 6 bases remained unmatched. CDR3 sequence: CASSWDRGISEQYF. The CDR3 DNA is TGTGCCAGCAGTTGGGACAGGGGTATCTCCGAGCAGTACTTC.

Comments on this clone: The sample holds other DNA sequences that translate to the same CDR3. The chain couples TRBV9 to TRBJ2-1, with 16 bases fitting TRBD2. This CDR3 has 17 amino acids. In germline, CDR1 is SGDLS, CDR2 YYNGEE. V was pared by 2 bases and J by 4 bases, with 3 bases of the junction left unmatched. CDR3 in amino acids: CASSVGTSGGAYNEQFF. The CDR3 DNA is TGTGCCAGCAGCGTCGGGACTAGCGGGGGGGCTTACAATGAGCAGTTCTTC. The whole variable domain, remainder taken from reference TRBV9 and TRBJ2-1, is DSGVTQTPKHLITATGQRVTLRCSPRSGDLSVYWYQQSLDQGLQFLIQYYNGEERAKGNILERFSAQQFPDLHSELNLSSLELGDSALYFCASSVGTSGGAYNEQFFGPGTRLTVL.

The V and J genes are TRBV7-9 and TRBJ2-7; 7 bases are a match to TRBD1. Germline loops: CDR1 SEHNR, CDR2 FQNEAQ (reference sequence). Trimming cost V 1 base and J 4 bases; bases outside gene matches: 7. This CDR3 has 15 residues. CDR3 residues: CASSLEGTAIYEQYF. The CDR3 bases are TGTGCCAGCAGCTTAGAAGGGACAGCAATTTACGAGCAGTACTTC.